These T cell receptor beta chains were read from a single sample in a study of T cell repertoires in cytomegalovirus infection. One entry per CDR3 protein results from TCRdb running MiXCR on the reads. The sample lists 400,000 to 550,000 distinct CDR3 sequences, roughly 12% occurring once. The sequencing input was PBMCs. The source of these receptors is a human donor in good health (CMV status not recorded). Some clones in this sample may be carry-over from other donors' samples. Each CDR3 is given with its conserved first and last residue. A D gene is named only where the DNA matches it firmly. Where a row states a size, it is once, few, many or the class of an expanded clone; other rows omit it.

TRBV19	many	.	TRBJ1-6	CASEPRRYNSPLHF	TGTGCCAGTGAACCCAGGCGATATAATTCACCCCTCCACTTT
TRBV12-3/TRBV12-4	many	.	TRBJ1-2	CASSRGSPYGYTF	TGTGCCAGCAGTCGCGGGAGTCCCTATGGCTACACCTTC
TRBV6-2/TRBV6-3	many	TRBD1	TRBJ2-7	CASRNPGQAASYEQYF	TGTGCCAGCAGAAACCCGGGACAGGCGGCCTCCTACGAGCAGTACTTC
TRBV28	.	.	TRBJ2-1	CASSPPEGVRNEQFF	TGTGCCAGCAGTCCTCCAGAAGGTGTACGGAATGAGCAGTTCTTC
TRBV7-9	few	.	TRBJ1-1	CASSPETEAFF	TGTGCCAGCAGCCCCGAGACTGAAGCTTTCTTT
TRBV12-3/TRBV12-4	many	.	TRBJ1-2	CASTSRGLGGYGYTF	TGTGCCAGCACCTCCCGGGGGCTGGGAGGCTATGGCTACACCTTC
TRBV7-6	many	TRBD2	TRBJ2-2	CASSLTRGAGGPSTGELFF	TGTGCCAGCAGCTTAACCCGTGGAGCGGGAGGGCCGAGCACCGGGGAGCTGTTTTTT
TRBV28	many	.	TRBJ2-7	CASSFGPNEQYF	TGTGCCAGCAGTTTCGGGCCGAACGAGCAGTACTTC
TRBV7-8	many	TRBD1	TRBJ1-4	CASSKTGTGGEKLFF	TGTGCCAGCAGCAAAACCGGGACAGGCGGTGAAAAACTGTTTTTT
TRBV28	few	.	TRBJ2-1	CASRRDGFYNEQFF	TGTGCCAGCAGGAGGGACGGCTTTTACAATGAGCAGTTCTTC
TRBV14	.	.	TRBJ1-1	CASSPRTNTEAFF	TGTGCCAGCAGCCCCAGAACCAACACTGAAGCTTTCTTT
TRBV6-5	many	TRBD2	TRBJ2-7	CASSFRSGSPYEQYF	TGTGCCAGCAGTTTCCGTAGCGGGAGCCCCTACGAGCAGTACTTC
TRBV9	.	TRBD1	TRBJ1-1	CASSEEGAGGAFF	TGTGCCAGCAGCGAAGAGGGGGCAGGTGGAGCTTTCTTT
TRBV10-3	many	.	TRBJ1-1	CAISESIGVMNTEAFF	TGTGCCATCAGTGAGTCGATCGGTGTCATGAACACTGAAGCTTTCTTT
TRBV7-7	many	.	TRBJ1-1	CASSPMALGNTEAFF	TGTGCTAGCAGCCCGATGGCGTTGGGGAACACTGAAGCTTTCTTT
TRBV11-2	few	.	TRBJ2-2	CASSPDHTGELFF	TGTGCCAGCAGCCCTGATCACACCGGGGAGCTGTTTTTT
TRBV7-9	many	TRBD2	TRBJ2-7	CASSRAGAAYEQYF	TGTGCCAGCAGTCGAGCGGGGGCAGCCTACGAGCAGTACTTC
TRBV12-3/TRBV12-4	many	.	TRBJ1-5	CASSLGEGQPQHF	TGTGCCAGCTCCCTAGGAGAGGGCCAGCCCCAGCATTTT
TRBV5-4	few	.	TRBJ1-2	CASSLDSIQRDGYTF	TGTGCCAGCAGCTTGGACAGTATCCAGAGGGATGGCTACACCTTC
TRBV7-3	many	TRBD1	TRBJ1-1	CASSRGGQGLTEAFF	TGTGCCAGCAGCCGCGGCGGACAGGGCCTCACTGAAGCTTTCTTT
TRBV14	many	.	TRBJ1-2	CASSPDPGSFYGYTF	TGTGCCAGCAGCCCTGATCCGGGGAGCTTCTATGGCTACACCTTC
TRBV20-1	.	.	TRBJ2-7	CSASSPSYEQYF	TGCAGTGCTAGCTCGCCTTCTTACGAGCAGTACTTC
TRBV28	many	.	TRBJ1-5	CAISRGYSNQPQHF	TGTGCCATCTCCAGGGGCTATAGCAATCAGCCCCAGCATTTT
TRBV25-1	few	TRBD2	TRBJ2-5	CASRTGGTSGSETQYF	TGTGCCAGCCGGACAGGAGGGACTAGCGGGAGCGAGACCCAGTACTTC
TRBV7-3	few	TRBD1	TRBJ2-7	CASSLIGDSHEQYF	TGTGCCAGCAGCTTAATCGGGGACAGCCACGAGCAGTACTTC
TRBV7-2	.	TRBD1	TRBJ1-6	CASSLRTGGTDSPLHF	TGTGCCAGCAGCCTAAGGACAGGGGGTACGGATTCACCCCTCCACTTT
TRBV20-1	many	.	TRBJ1-2	CSARLVQGATNYGYTF	TGCAGTGCTAGACTTGTACAGGGCGCTACTAACTATGGCTACACCTTC
TRBV10-2	.	.	TRBJ1-2	CASTGTPNYGYTF	TGCGCCAGCACAGGGACCCCCAACTATGGCTACACCTTC
TRBV20-1	few	TRBD2	TRBJ2-1	CSARDPAGVSGYNEQFF	TGCAGTGCTAGAGATCCGGCGGGAGTCAGTGGGTACAATGAGCAGTTCTTC
TRBV25-1	many	.	TRBJ2-5	CASSDTPSETQYF	TGTGCCAGCAGTGACACGCCGTCGGAGACCCAGTACTTC
TRBV19	.	.	TRBJ1-5	CASSIPGAAGQPQHF	TGTGCCAGTAGTATTCCGGGGGCGGCGGGTCAGCCCCAGCATTTT